These 18 T cell receptor beta chains were all obtained from the same sample, sequenced in a study of T cells in Graves' hyperthyroidism and ophthalmopathy. The TCR beta CDR3 regions underwent amplification using RNA transcripts as the source. A first-round RT-PCR of the TCR CDR3 used the HTBI primer set. TCRdb passed the multiplex PCR reads through MiXCR, listing each CDR3 protein once. In the table there are hundreds of thousands of distinct CDR3 sequences, more than 20% of which are singletons. The specimen was blood. The receptors originated from a man in his forties or fifties with Graves' hyperthyroidism.

In this sample, this clonotype turned up once. This chain connects TRBV19 to TRBJ2-5, with 7 bases identical to TRBD1. With 3 bases clipped from V and 3 bases from J, the junction kept 4 bases outside the gene matches. CDR1 is LNHDA and CDR2 is SQIVND in the germline V gene (reference sequence). The CDR3 length is 14 residues. This CDR3 reads CASSIRDRKETQYF. As DNA, the CDR3 is TGTGCCAGTAGTATCCGGGACAGAAAAGAGACCCAGTACTTC.

This clonotype appeared a few times. The CDR3 loop reads CASSPPRENTEAFF. The CDR3 region has the DNA TGTGCCAGCAGCCCCCCCCGGGAGAACACTGAAGCTTTCTTT. The V call is TRBV7-9, the J call TRBJ1-1; D uncertain. The ends were cut back, 5 bases at V and 1 base at J, with 11 bases in the middle. Germline values: CDR1 SEHNR, CDR2 FQNEAQ (reference sequence). There are 14 residues in the CDR3.

The J gene is TRBJ2-3, the V gene TRBV20-1; tentative D call: TRBD2 (7 bases). The germline CDR1 and CDR2 sequences are DFQATT and SNEGSKA (reference sequence). Between the trimmed V and J ends, which lost 3 bases and 4 bases, there was a span of 26 bases. The length of the CDR3 is 18 residues. This chain's CDR3 is CSARSARGASGAADTQYF. CDR3 nucleotide sequence: TGCAGTGCTAGGTCTGCCCGGGGGGCTAGCGGAGCCGCAGATACGCAGTATTTT.

The chain couples TRBV30 to TRBJ2-1; D may correspond to TRBD1 or TRBD2 (6 bases each). V lost 5 bases and J 6 bases, leaving 11 bases between the germline ends. The CDR3 loop spans 12 amino acids. CDR1 and CDR2 from the germline V gene are GTSNPN and SVGIG (reference sequence). This CDR3 reads CAWGGRANEQFF. The CDR3 DNA reads as TGTGCCTGGGGGGGGCGCGCCAATGAGCAGTTCTTC.

About this clonotype itself: The CDR3 carries no conserved terminal phenylalanine or tryptophan, so it likely arises from a read error. V usage is TRBV13 and J usage is TRBJ1-2; 7 positions match TRBD1. The germline V gene has CDR1 PRHDT and CDR2 FYEKMQ (reference sequence). V shed 5 bases, J shed 4 bases, and the junction held 4 bases outside the gene matches. The length of the CDR3 is 13 residues. CDR3 residues: CASSQTGTYGYTL. CDR3 DNA sequence: TGTGCCAGCAGCCAGACAGGGACCTATGGCTACACCCTC.

This clonotype was counted only a few times. This chain links TRBV2 with TRBJ1-3; perhaps TRBD1 as D (6 bases). V lost 7 bases and J 8 bases, leaving 15 bases between the germline ends. The CDR3 is made up of 13 amino acids. Germline V gene data show CDR1 as SNHLY and CDR2 as FYNNEI. CDR3 nucleotide sequence: TGTGCCAGCACCCAACAGGGCCGGTACACCATATATTTT. This sequence encodes CASTQQGRYTIYF.

The chain recombines TRBV7-9 with TRBJ2-3; no firm D call. Trimming took off 2 bases at V and 4 bases at J, with 4 bases between the two ends. The CDR3 has 12 residues. Germline V gene lookup returns CDR1 SEHNR and CDR2 FQNEAQ (reference sequence). Here the CDR3 reads CASSLSPDTQYF. The CDR3 DNA reads TGTGCCAGCAGCTTAAGCCCAGATACGCAGTATTTT. The full variable domain, rest sourced from reference TRBV7-9 and TRBJ2-3, is DTGVSQNPRHKITKRGQNVTFRCDPISEHNRLYWYRQTLGQGPEFLTYFQNEAQLEKSRLLSDRFSAERPKGSFSTLEIQRTEQGDSAMYLCASSLSPDTQYFGPGTRLTVL.

The rearrangement joins TRBV20-1 to TRBJ1-3; D uncertain. The CDR3 totals 12 residues. Germline V lookup: CDR1 DFQATT, CDR2 SNEGSKA (reference sequence). Between the trimmed V and J ends, which lost 5 bases and 3 bases, there was a span of 8 bases. CDR3 loop: CSAEDGGNTIYF. CDR3 bases: TGCAGTGCTGAGGATGGTGGAAACACCATATATTTT.

The chain couples TRBV3-1 to TRBJ1-2; 7 bases fit TRBD1. CDR1 is LGHDT, CDR2 YNNKEL, per germline (reference sequence). V shed 1 base and J 8 bases; nucleotides not matched to a gene: 4. The CDR3 extends over 13 amino acids. CDR3 in DNA: TGTGCCAGCAGCCAAGCGACAGGGAGCGGCTACACCTTC. Translating gives CASSQATGSGYTF.

Only a few counts were recorded for this clonotype. The CDR3 DNA is TGTGCCAGCAGTGAGCGGAGGTCCAACGAGCAGTACTTC. Encoded protein: CASSERRSNEQYF. This sequence joins TRBV2 and TRBJ2-7; possible D gene TRBD2, 5 bases. CDR1 is SNHLY, CDR2 FYNNEI, per germline. This CDR3 is 13 amino acids long. The germline V and J ends were trimmed by 3 bases and 5 bases, with 11 bases remaining between them.

This clonotype has only a few counts. V gene TRBV6-1 combines with J gene TRBJ1-6, with 9 bases lining up with TRBD1. V dropped 7 bases and J dropped 7; count of bases not matched to a gene: 5. This CDR3 region has 14 residues. From germline, CDR1 is MNHNS and CDR2 SASEGT. CDR3 region: CASKAGQGNSPLHF. The CDR3 DNA reads TGTGCCAGCAAGGCGGGACAGGGCAATTCACCCCTCCACTTT.

This clonotype was found a few times. The J gene is TRBJ2-1, the V gene TRBV7-9; 8 nucleotides line up with TRBD2. Germline-derived CDR1 and CDR2 are SEHNR and FQNEAQ (reference sequence). J gave up 12 bases and V 5 bases, and 24 bases lay outside the gene matches. This CDR3 region has 18 residues. The CDR3 nucleotides are TGTGCCAGCAGCGGGACGCCGCTAGCGGGCCTCTCGGAGGCGGGGCAGTTCTTC. It is translated as CASSGTPLAGLSEAGQFF. The variable domain in full, with the rest retrieved from reference TRBV7-9 and TRBJ2-1, is DTGVSQNPRHKITKRGQNVTFRCDPISEHNRLYWYRQTLGQGPEFLTYFQNEAQLEKSRLLSDRFSAERPKGSFSTLEIQRTEQGDSAMYLCASSGTPLAGLSEAGQFFGPGTRLTVL.

This clonotype was counted between two and nine times. The chain couples TRBV20-1 to TRBJ1-2; D uncertain. CDR1 DFQATT and CDR2 SNEGSKA come from the germline V gene (reference sequence). The length of the CDR3 is 14 residues. V was clipped by 4 bases and J by 3 bases, with 15 bases between them. DNA of the CDR3: TGCAGTGCTAATAACGGAGGAGGGTACTATGGCTACACCTTC. Protein sequence: CSANNGGGYYGYTF.

This clonotype was found many times. The gene calls are TRBV3-1 and TRBJ2-7; the D is unclear. V lost 4 bases and J lost 5, with 15 bases in between. Germline-derived CDR1 and CDR2 are LGHDT and YNNKEL (reference sequence). CDR3 length: 14 residues. The chain's CDR3 is CASSRLGDLHEQYF. The DNA of the CDR3 is TGTGCCAGCAGCCGTCTAGGAGACCTCCACGAGCAGTACTTC.

The chain recombines TRBV7-9 with TRBJ2-5; 10 nucleotides agree with TRBD2. The length of the CDR3 is 18 residues. Germline V gives CDR1 SEHNR, CDR2 FQNEAQ (reference sequence). After removal of 2 bases from V and 4 bases from J, the junction contained 13 bases not matched to a gene. The CDR3 reads CASSLLDQGLAYRETQYF. The CDR3 DNA reads as TGTGCCAGCAGCTTACTAGATCAGGGACTAGCGTATCGAGAGACCCAGTACTTC.

Ten or more counts support this clonotype. V is TRBV28 and J is TRBJ2-1; 9 nucleotides line up with TRBD2. V lost 10 bases to trimming and J lost 5 bases; unmatched junction nucleotides: 12. The CDR3 contains 15 residues. Germline CDR1 and CDR2: MDHEN and SYDVKM. The CDR3 loop reads CAIQSAGGEDNEQFF. DNA for the CDR3: TGTGCCATCCAATCAGCGGGAGGTGAGGACAATGAGCAGTTCTTC. The full variable domain, with the rest looked up from reference TRBV28 and TRBJ2-1, is DVKVTQSSRYLVKRTGEKVFLECVQDMDHENMFWYRQDPGLGLRLIYFSYDVKMKEKGDIPEGYSVSREKKERFSLILESASTNQTSMYLCAIQSAGGEDNEQFFGPGTRLTVL.

This chain connects TRBV11-2 to TRBJ2-5, with TRBD2 matching 9 bases. CDR1 and CDR2 (germline): SGHAT, FQNNGV. The junction had 8 bases not matched to a gene; V was cut back by 1 base and J by 5 bases. CDR3 length equals 16 residues. The CDR3 region is CASSLGLAGFSETQYF. CDR3 bases: TGTGCCAGCAGCTTAGGCCTAGCGGGATTTTCGGAGACCCAGTACTTC.

This clonotype was found a few times. The V gene is TRBV28, the J gene TRBJ1-2; D gene uncertain. V gave up 4 bases and J gave up 7 bases, with 16 bases separating them. The CDR3 is 14 amino acids. Germline CDR1 is MDHEN and CDR2 is SYDVKM. The CDR3 spells CASSSGPWSGGYTF. The CDR3 coding sequence is TGTGCCAGCAGTTCCGGGCCCTGGTCAGGTGGCTACACCTTC.